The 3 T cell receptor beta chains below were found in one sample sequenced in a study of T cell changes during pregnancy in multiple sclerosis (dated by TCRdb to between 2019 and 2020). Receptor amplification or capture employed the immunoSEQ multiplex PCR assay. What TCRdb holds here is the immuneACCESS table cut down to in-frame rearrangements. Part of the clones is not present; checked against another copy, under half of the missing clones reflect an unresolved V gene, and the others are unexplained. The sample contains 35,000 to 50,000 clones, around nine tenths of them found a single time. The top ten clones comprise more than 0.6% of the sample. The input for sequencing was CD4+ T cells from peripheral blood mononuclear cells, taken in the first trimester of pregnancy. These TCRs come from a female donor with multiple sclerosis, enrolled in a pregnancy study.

CDR3 amino acids: CATAAQETQYF. CDR3 DNA sequence: TGTGCCACCGCAGCGCAAGAGACCCAGTACTTC. This chain connects TRBV10-3 to TRBJ2-5; no firm D call. Trimming shortened V by 10 bases and J by 2 bases, and 8 bases separated the two germline ends. This CDR3 spans 11 amino acids. Germline V CDR1 and CDR2: ENHRY, SYGVKD.

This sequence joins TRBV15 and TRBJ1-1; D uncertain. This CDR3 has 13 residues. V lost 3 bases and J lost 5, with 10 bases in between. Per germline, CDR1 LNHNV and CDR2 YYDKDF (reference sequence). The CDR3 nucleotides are TGTGCCACCAGCAGGGCCCTTAAAACTGAAGCTTTCTTT. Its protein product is CATSRALKTEAFF.

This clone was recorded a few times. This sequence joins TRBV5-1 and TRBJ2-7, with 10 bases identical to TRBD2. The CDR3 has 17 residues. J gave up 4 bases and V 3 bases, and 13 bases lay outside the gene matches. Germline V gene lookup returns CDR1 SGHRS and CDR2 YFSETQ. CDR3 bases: TGCGCCAGCAGCTGGACAACTAGCGGGGCCTTCCTTTACGAGCAGTACTTC. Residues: CASSWTTSGAFLYEQYF.